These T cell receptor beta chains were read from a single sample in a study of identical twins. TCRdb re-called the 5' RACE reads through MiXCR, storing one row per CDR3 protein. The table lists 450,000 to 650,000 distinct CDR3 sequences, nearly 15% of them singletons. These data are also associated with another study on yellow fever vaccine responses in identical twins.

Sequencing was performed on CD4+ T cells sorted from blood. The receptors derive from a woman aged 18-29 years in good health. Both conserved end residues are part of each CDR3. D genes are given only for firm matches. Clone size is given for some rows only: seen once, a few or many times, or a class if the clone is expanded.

CDR3aa: CASSHRGAGTYNEQFF; CDR3nt: TGTGCCAGCAGCCATCGGGGAGCGGGAACCTACAATGAGCAGTTCTTC; abundance: -; j_gene: TRBJ2-1; len: 16; v_gene: TRBV3-1; d_gene: TRBD2
CDR3aa: CASSLSGQSGDGYTF; CDR3nt: TGTGCCAGCAGCTTATCCGGGCAGTCAGGGGATGGCTACACCTTC; abundance: few; j_gene: TRBJ1-2; len: 15; v_gene: TRBV7-3; d_gene: -
CDR3aa: CATSGGPMNTEAFF; CDR3nt: TGTGCCACCAGCGGGGGACCGATGAACACTGAAGCTTTCTTT; abundance: -; j_gene: TRBJ1-1; len: 14; v_gene: TRBV15; d_gene: -
CDR3aa: CASSFGTALTDTQYF; CDR3nt: TGTGCCAGCAGCTTCGGGACAGCCCTCACAGATACGCAGTATTTT; abundance: -; j_gene: TRBJ2-3; len: 15; v_gene: TRBV7-9; d_gene: TRBD1
CDR3aa: CASSLSAGELFF; CDR3nt: TGTGCCAGCAGTCTGAGTGCCGGGGAGCTGTTTTTT; abundance: many; j_gene: TRBJ2-2; len: 12; v_gene: TRBV12-3/TRBV12-4; d_gene: -
CDR3aa: CSARGGLSGHPDTQYF; CDR3nt: TGCAGTGCTAGGGGGGGCCTAAGTGGCCACCCAGATACGCAGTATTTT; abundance: few; j_gene: TRBJ2-3; len: 16; v_gene: TRBV20-1; d_gene: -
CDR3aa: CASSGRDRGTGELFF; CDR3nt: TGCGCCAGCAGCGGCCGGGACAGGGGGACCGGGGAGCTGTTTTTT; abundance: -; j_gene: TRBJ2-2; len: 15; v_gene: TRBV5-1; d_gene: TRBD1
CDR3aa: CATQGQGVRGSSGANVLTF; CDR3nt: TGTGCCACCCAAGGACAGGGCGTTCGGGGAAGCTCTGGGGCCAACGTCCTGACTTTC; abundance: few; j_gene: TRBJ2-6; len: 19; v_gene: TRBV12-3/TRBV12-4; d_gene: TRBD1
CDR3aa: CASSLSSGGANEQFF; CDR3nt: TGTGCCAGCAGTTTATCTAGCGGGGGGGCCAATGAGCAGTTCTTC; abundance: -; j_gene: TRBJ2-1; len: 15; v_gene: TRBV12-3/TRBV12-4; d_gene: TRBD2
CDR3aa: CASRGSGTPGETQYF; CDR3nt: TGCGCCAGCAGGGGTAGCGGGACACCGGGGGAGACCCAGTACTTC; abundance: -; j_gene: TRBJ2-5; len: 15; v_gene: TRBV10-2; d_gene: TRBD2
CDR3aa: CASSSGTKGETQYF; CDR3nt: TGCGCCAGCAGCAGCGGGACAAAGGGGGAGACCCAGTACTTC; abundance: -; j_gene: TRBJ2-5; len: 14; v_gene: TRBV5-1; d_gene: -
CDR3aa: CASMEQGALTNEKLFF; CDR3nt: TGTGCCAGCATGGAACAGGGGGCCCTAACTAATGAAAAACTGTTTTTT; abundance: -; j_gene: TRBJ1-4; len: 16; v_gene: TRBV12-3/TRBV12-4; d_gene: TRBD1
CDR3aa: CATSDLGARGYTF; CDR3nt: TGTGCCACCAGTGATTTAGGGGCACGGGGCTACACCTTC; abundance: -; j_gene: TRBJ1-2; len: 13; v_gene: TRBV24-1; d_gene: -
CDR3aa: CASSLGLAGAQETQYF; CDR3nt: TGTGCCAGCAGCCTCGGACTAGCGGGGGCCCAAGAGACCCAGTACTTC; abundance: many; j_gene: TRBJ2-5; len: 16; v_gene: TRBV5-1; d_gene: TRBD2
CDR3aa: CASSSGGRVSYEQYF; CDR3nt: TGCGCCAGCAGCTCGGGGGGGAGGGTTAGCTACGAGCAGTACTTC; abundance: few; j_gene: TRBJ2-7; len: 15; v_gene: TRBV5-1; d_gene: TRBD2
CDR3aa: CASSLSSSIPDTQYF; CDR3nt: TGTGCCAGCAGCCTTTCTAGTAGTATACCAGATACGCAGTATTTT; abundance: -; j_gene: TRBJ2-3; len: 15; v_gene: TRBV7-2; d_gene: -
CDR3aa: CASSSHRTHPAMFF; CDR3nt: TGTGCCAGCAGCTCTCACAGGACACACCCGGCGATGTTCTTC; abundance: -; j_gene: TRBJ2-1; len: 14; v_gene: TRBV5-6; d_gene: -
CDR3aa: CASRLNRQVQETQYF; CDR3nt: TGTGCCAGCAGGCTAAACCGACAGGTCCAAGAGACCCAGTACTTC; abundance: -; j_gene: TRBJ2-5; len: 15; v_gene: TRBV6-1; d_gene: -
CDR3aa: CSARDPTYNEQFF; CDR3nt: TGCAGTGCTAGAGATCCAACCTACAATGAGCAGTTCTTC; abundance: -; j_gene: TRBJ2-1; len: 13; v_gene: TRBV20-1; d_gene: -
CDR3aa: CASSLSGTNTGELFF; CDR3nt: TGTGCCAGCAGCCTCAGCGGAACGAACACCGGGGAGCTGTTTTTT; abundance: many; j_gene: TRBJ2-2; len: 15; v_gene: TRBV5-5; d_gene: -
CDR3aa: CSAIDRLLRTDTQYF; CDR3nt: TGCAGTGCAATTGACAGGCTTCTCCGCACAGATACGCAGTATTTT; abundance: few; j_gene: TRBJ2-3; len: 15; v_gene: TRBV20-1; d_gene: -
CDR3aa: CASSPDYHDTDTQYF; CDR3nt: TGTGCCAGCAGCCCGGACTACCATGACACAGATACGCAGTATTTT; abundance: few; j_gene: TRBJ2-3; len: 15; v_gene: TRBV7-3; d_gene: -
CDR3aa: CASSFGLAGGLSTDTQYF; CDR3nt: TGTGCCAGCAGTTTTGGGCTAGCGGGGGGATTAAGCACAGATACGCAGTATTTT; abundance: few; j_gene: TRBJ2-3; len: 18; v_gene: TRBV27; d_gene: TRBD2
CDR3aa: CASSSRGPDQPQHF; CDR3nt: TGTGCCAGCAGCTCCAGGGGGCCGGATCAGCCCCAGCATTTT; abundance: -; j_gene: TRBJ1-5; len: 14; v_gene: TRBV6-1; d_gene: TRBD1
CDR3aa: CASSPSYGREGTDTQYF; CDR3nt: TGTGCCAGCAGCCCCTCATATGGTCGAGAGGGGACAGATACGCAGTATTTT; abundance: -; j_gene: TRBJ2-3; len: 17; v_gene: TRBV3-1; d_gene: -
CDR3aa: CASSGPGTGFGEQYF; CDR3nt: TGTGCCAGCAGCGGTCCCGGGACAGGGTTTGGAGAGCAGTACTTC; abundance: few; j_gene: TRBJ2-7; len: 15; v_gene: TRBV9; d_gene: TRBD1
CDR3aa: CASSLGPSTDTQYF; CDR3nt: TGTGCCAGCAGCCTGGGTCCTAGCACAGATACGCAGTATTTT; abundance: many; j_gene: TRBJ2-3; len: 14; v_gene: TRBV13; d_gene: -
CDR3aa: CSARRLAGAIDTQYF; CDR3nt: TGCAGTGCTAGACGACTAGCGGGAGCTATAGATACGCAGTATTTT; abundance: -; j_gene: TRBJ2-3; len: 15; v_gene: TRBV20-1; d_gene: TRBD2
CDR3aa: CAITRGVLRTDTQYF; CDR3nt: TGTGCCATCACTCGGGGGGTTCTCCGCACAGATACGCAGTATTTT; abundance: -; j_gene: TRBJ2-3; len: 15; v_gene: TRBV10-3; d_gene: TRBD2
CDR3aa: CASSLAAGQGSGELFF; CDR3nt: TGTGCCAGCAGCTTAGCTGCGGGACAGGGTTCCGGGGAGCTGTTTTTT; abundance: -; j_gene: TRBJ2-2; len: 16; v_gene: TRBV7-9; d_gene: TRBD1
CDR3aa: CATSDFGTGSNNEQFF; CDR3nt: TGTGCCACCAGTGATTTTGGCACAGGTAGTAACAATGAGCAGTTCTTC; abundance: few; j_gene: TRBJ2-1; len: 16; v_gene: TRBV24-1; d_gene: -
CDR3aa: CASSPVGVAPGELFF; CDR3nt: TGTGCCAGCAGTCCCGTCGGTGTGGCCCCCGGGGAGCTGTTTTTT; abundance: few; j_gene: TRBJ2-2; len: 15; v_gene: TRBV6-1; d_gene: -
CDR3aa: CASSSGDSYYGYTF; CDR3nt: TGTGCCAGCAGCTCGGGGGACAGCTACTATGGCTACACCTTC; abundance: few; j_gene: TRBJ1-2; len: 14; v_gene: TRBV12-3/TRBV12-4; d_gene: TRBD1
CDR3aa: CSVRTALNYGYTF; CDR3nt: TGCAGCGTTCGGACAGCTTTAAACTATGGCTACACCTTC; abundance: -; j_gene: TRBJ1-2; len: 13; v_gene: TRBV29-1; d_gene: -
CDR3aa: CASSSRDRVPPGYTF; CDR3nt: TGTGCCAGCAGCTCCCGAGACAGGGTTCCCCCAGGCTACACCTTC; abundance: -; j_gene: TRBJ1-2; len: 15; v_gene: TRBV5-5; d_gene: TRBD1
CDR3aa: CASRYSSGGPDTQYF; CDR3nt: TGTGCCAGCAGATACTCTAGCGGGGGGCCAGATACGCAGTATTTT; abundance: few; j_gene: TRBJ2-3; len: 15; v_gene: TRBV6-5; d_gene: TRBD2
CDR3aa: CATSRYVRGSPQREEQFF; CDR3nt: TGTGCCACCAGTCGTTATGTGCGTGGTAGCCCTCAGCGGGAGGAGCAGTTCTTC; abundance: few; j_gene: TRBJ2-1; len: 18; v_gene: TRBV24-1; d_gene: TRBD2
CDR3aa: CSAEGLAGLPDTQYF; CDR3nt: TGCAGTGCAGAAGGTCTAGCGGGGCTGCCAGATACGCAGTATTTT; abundance: few; j_gene: TRBJ2-3; len: 15; v_gene: TRBV20-1; d_gene: TRBD2
CDR3aa: CASSSYIDRSDGYTF; CDR3nt: TGTGCCAGCAGCTCATATATCGACAGGAGCGATGGCTACACCTTC; abundance: -; j_gene: TRBJ1-2; len: 15; v_gene: TRBV7-6; d_gene: -
CDR3aa: CASVGRQNSYNEQFF; CDR3nt: TGTGCCAGCGTTGGGAGGCAGAACTCCTACAATGAGCAGTTCTTC; abundance: few; j_gene: TRBJ2-1; len: 15; v_gene: TRBV6-5; d_gene: -
CDR3aa: CATSDLRLANTGELFF; CDR3nt: TGTGCCACCAGTGATTTGCGACTAGCGAACACCGGGGAGCTGTTTTTT; abundance: -; j_gene: TRBJ2-2; len: 16; v_gene: TRBV24-1; d_gene: -
CDR3aa: CASFYLTEAFF; CDR3nt: TGTGCCAGCTTCTATCTCACTGAAGCTTTCTTT; abundance: -; j_gene: TRBJ1-1; len: 11; v_gene: TRBV28; d_gene: -
CDR3aa: CASNGGAALGEQFF; CDR3nt: TGCGCCAGCAATGGGGGGGCAGCGTTGGGTGAGCAGTTCTTC; abundance: many; j_gene: TRBJ2-1; len: 14; v_gene: TRBV5-1; d_gene: -
CDR3aa: CATSDLAGGRNEQFF; CDR3nt: TGTGCCACCAGTGATCTAGCGGGTGGGAGGAATGAGCAGTTCTTC; abundance: -; j_gene: TRBJ2-1; len: 15; v_gene: TRBV24-1; d_gene: TRBD2
CDR3aa: CASSPNGRNYNEQFF; CDR3nt: TGTGCCAGCTCCCCGAATGGGCGGAACTACAATGAGCAGTTCTTC; abundance: -; j_gene: TRBJ2-1; len: 15; v_gene: TRBV18; d_gene: -
CDR3aa: CSASFGSNGYTF; CDR3nt: TGCAGTGCTAGTTTCGGGTCAAATGGCTACACCTTC; abundance: -; j_gene: TRBJ1-2; len: 12; v_gene: TRBV20-1; d_gene: -
CDR3aa: CASSLAGAGFHTF; CDR3nt: TGTGCCAGCAGCTTAGCTGGGGCCGGGTTCCACACCTTC; abundance: few; j_gene: TRBJ1-2; len: 13; v_gene: TRBV7-2; d_gene: -
CDR3aa: CSVASPDRGEEKLFF; CDR3nt: TGCAGCGTTGCCTCACCGGACAGGGGCGAGGAAAAACTGTTTTTT; abundance: few; j_gene: TRBJ1-4; len: 15; v_gene: TRBV29-1; d_gene: TRBD1
CDR3aa: CASSLAGPYEQYF; CDR3nt: TGTGCCAGCAGCTTGGCGGGACCTTACGAGCAGTACTTC; abundance: -; j_gene: TRBJ2-7; len: 13; v_gene: TRBV11-2; d_gene: -
CDR3aa: CSARDLDKSSFGAFF; CDR3nt: TGCAGTGCTAGAGATCTGGACAAATCATCCTTTGGAGCTTTCTTT; abundance: -; j_gene: TRBJ1-1; len: 15; v_gene: TRBV20-1; d_gene: -
CDR3aa: CASDGITDTQYF; CDR3nt: TGTGCCAGCGACGGAATCACAGATACGCAGTATTTT; abundance: few; j_gene: TRBJ2-3; len: 12; v_gene: TRBV11-2; d_gene: -
CDR3aa: CASGLAGGHTDTQYF; CDR3nt: TGTGCCAGCGGACTAGCGGGGGGGCACACAGATACGCAGTATTTT; abundance: -; j_gene: TRBJ2-3; len: 15; v_gene: TRBV3-1; d_gene: TRBD2
CDR3aa: CASSQNRALTGNTIYF; CDR3nt: TGTGCCAGCAGCCAAAACCGGGCCCTAACTGGAAACACCATATATTTT; abundance: -; j_gene: TRBJ1-3; len: 16; v_gene: TRBV16; d_gene: -
CDR3aa: CASRLATGTDTQYF; CDR3nt: TGCGCCAGCAGACTAGCAACTGGCACAGATACGCAGTATTTT; abundance: few; j_gene: TRBJ2-3; len: 14; v_gene: TRBV5-1; d_gene: -
CDR3aa: CASSLSHPPGRKEETQYF; CDR3nt: TGTGCCAGCAGCTTATCTCACCCCCCCGGGAGGAAGGAAGAGACCCAGTACTTC; abundance: few; j_gene: TRBJ2-5; len: 18; v_gene: TRBV11-2; d_gene: TRBD2
CDR3aa: CASSSQQGLTGELFF; CDR3nt: TGTGCCAGCAGTTCTCAGCAGGGTCTCACCGGGGAGCTGTTTTTT; abundance: few; j_gene: TRBJ2-2; len: 15; v_gene: TRBV2; d_gene: -
CDR3aa: CSAGGLAGVSGNTQYF; CDR3nt: TGCAGCGCAGGGGGACTAGCGGGAGTGAGTGGAAATACGCAGTATTTT; abundance: many; j_gene: TRBJ2-3; len: 16; v_gene: TRBV29-1; d_gene: TRBD2
CDR3aa: CASSQVWGQETQYF; CDR3nt: TGCGCCAGCAGCCAGGTGTGGGGCCAAGAGACCCAGTACTTC; abundance: few; j_gene: TRBJ2-5; len: 14; v_gene: TRBV4-1; d_gene: -
CDR3aa: CASKAGLTGELFF; CDR3nt: TGCGCCAGCAAGGCGGGGCTAACCGGGGAGCTGTTTTTT; abundance: -; j_gene: TRBJ2-2; len: 13; v_gene: TRBV5-1; d_gene: -